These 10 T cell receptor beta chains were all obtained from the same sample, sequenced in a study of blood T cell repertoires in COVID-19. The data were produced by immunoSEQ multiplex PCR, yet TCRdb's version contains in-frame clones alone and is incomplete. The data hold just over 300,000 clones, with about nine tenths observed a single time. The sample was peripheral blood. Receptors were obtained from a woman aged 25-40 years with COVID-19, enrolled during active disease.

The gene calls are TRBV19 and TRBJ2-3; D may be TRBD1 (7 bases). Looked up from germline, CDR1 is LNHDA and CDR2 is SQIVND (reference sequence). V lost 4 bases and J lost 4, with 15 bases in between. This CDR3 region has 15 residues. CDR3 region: CASSTPRGVPDTQYF. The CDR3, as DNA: TGTGCCAGTAGTACCCCCAGGGGGGTCCCAGATACGCAGTATTTT.

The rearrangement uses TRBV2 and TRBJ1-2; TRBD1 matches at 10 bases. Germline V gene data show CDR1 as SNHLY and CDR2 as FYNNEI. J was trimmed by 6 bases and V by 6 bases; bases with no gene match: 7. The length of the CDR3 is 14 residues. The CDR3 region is CASRNSGTGDGYTF. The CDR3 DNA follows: TGTGCCAGCAGAAACTCCGGGACAGGGGATGGCTACACCTTC. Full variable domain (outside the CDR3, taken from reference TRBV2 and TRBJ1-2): EPEVTQTPSHQVTQMGQEVILRCVPISNHLYFYWYRQILGQKVEFLVSFYNNEISEKSEIFDDQFSVERPDGSNFTLKIRSTKLEDSAMYFCASRNSGTGDGYTFGSGTRLTVV.

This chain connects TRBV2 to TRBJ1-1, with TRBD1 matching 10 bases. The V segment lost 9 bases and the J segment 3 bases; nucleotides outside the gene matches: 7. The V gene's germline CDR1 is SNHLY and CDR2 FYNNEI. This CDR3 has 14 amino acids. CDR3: CASDRGLLYTEAFF. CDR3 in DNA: TGTGCCAGTGACAGGGGGCTCTTATACACTGAAGCTTTCTTT.

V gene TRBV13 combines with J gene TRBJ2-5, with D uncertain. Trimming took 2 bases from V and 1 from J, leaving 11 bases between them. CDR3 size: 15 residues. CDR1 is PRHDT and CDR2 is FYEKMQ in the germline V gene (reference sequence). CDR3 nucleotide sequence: TGTGCCAGCAGCTTAAGGCAGACTCTCCAAGAGACCCAGTACTTC. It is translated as CASSLRQTLQETQYF.

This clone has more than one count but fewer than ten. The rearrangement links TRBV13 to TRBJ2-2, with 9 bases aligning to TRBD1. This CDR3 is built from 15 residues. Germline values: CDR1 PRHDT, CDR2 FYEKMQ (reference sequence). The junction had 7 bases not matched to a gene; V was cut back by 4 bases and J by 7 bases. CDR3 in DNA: TGTGCCAGCAGCTCCGGACAGGGGTGGCTCGGGGAGCTGTTTTTT. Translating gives CASSSGQGWLGELFF.

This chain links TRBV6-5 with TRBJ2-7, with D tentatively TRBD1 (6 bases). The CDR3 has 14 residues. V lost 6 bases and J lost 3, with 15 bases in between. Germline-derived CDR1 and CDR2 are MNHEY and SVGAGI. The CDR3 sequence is CASSDGQGHYEQYF. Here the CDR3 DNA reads TGTGCCAGCAGCGATGGGCAGGGACACTACGAGCAGTACTTC.

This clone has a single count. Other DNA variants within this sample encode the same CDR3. CDR3 sequence reads: CASSVGTGTNTGELFF. The CDR3 region has the DNA TGTGCCAGCAGCGTAGGGACAGGAACGAACACCGGGGAGCTGTTTTTT. V usage is TRBV9 and J usage is TRBJ2-2; 7 bases are shared with TRBD1. This CDR3 comprises 16 residues. In germline, CDR1 is SGDLS, CDR2 YYNGEE. With 0 bases clipped from V and 0 bases from J, the junction kept 2 bases outside the gene matches.

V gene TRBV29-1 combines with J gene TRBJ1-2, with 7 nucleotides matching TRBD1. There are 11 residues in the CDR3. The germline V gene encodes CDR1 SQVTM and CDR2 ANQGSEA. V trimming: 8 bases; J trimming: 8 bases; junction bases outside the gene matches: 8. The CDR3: CSTTGTEGYTF. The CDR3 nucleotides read TGCAGCACCACCGGGACAGAGGGCTACACCTTC.

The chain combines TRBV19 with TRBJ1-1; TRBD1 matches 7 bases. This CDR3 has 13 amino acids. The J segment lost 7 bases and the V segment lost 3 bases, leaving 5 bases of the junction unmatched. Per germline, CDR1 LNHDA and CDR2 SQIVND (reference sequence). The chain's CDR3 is CASSMGTAIEAFF. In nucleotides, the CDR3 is TGTGCCAGTAGTATGGGGACAGCAATTGAAGCTTTCTTT. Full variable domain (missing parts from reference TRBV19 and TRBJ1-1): DGGITQSPKYLFRKEGQNVTLSCEQNLNHDAMYWYRQDPGQGLRLIYYSQIVNDFQKGDIAEGYSVSREKKESFPLTVTSAQKNPTAFYLCASSMGTAIEAFFGQGTRLTVV.

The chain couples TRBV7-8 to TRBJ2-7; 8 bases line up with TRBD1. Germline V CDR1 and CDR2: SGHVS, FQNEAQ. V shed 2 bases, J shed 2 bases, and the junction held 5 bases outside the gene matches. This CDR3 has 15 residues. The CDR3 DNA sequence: TGTGCCAGCAGCTTATTGGGACAGGAGACCTACGAGCAGTACTTC. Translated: CASSLLGQETYEQYF.